What follows are 18 T cell receptor beta chains derived from one specimen sequenced in a study of human T cells and chemical hapten exposure. TCRdb reprocessed the RACE reads via MiXCR and lists one record per CDR3 protein. The sample has tens of thousands of distinct CDR3 sequences, 8.5% seen once; the top ten hold around 3.5%. Specified time point: patch test 2, 6 weeks after DPC sensitization. Treatment in this sample: therapeutic diphenylcyclopropenone sensitization with weekly scalp DPC. Sequences were derived from whole blood, sampled in connection with sensitization to the hapten diphenylcyclopropenone (DPC). The source is a woman aged 45-59 years with alopecia areata. Some clones in this sample may be carry-over from other donors' samples.

This clonotype came up once. The chain is built from TRBV27 and TRBJ2-7, with TRBD1 identical over 7 bases. The V segment lost 2 bases and the J segment 5 bases; nucleotides outside the gene matches: 12. CDR1 is MNHEY and CDR2 is SMNVEV in the germline V gene (reference sequence). There are 16 residues in the CDR3. The CDR3, as DNA: TGTGCCAGCAGTTTAAAAGGAACAGGGGCTCCCCACGAGCAGTACTTC. The encoded protein is CASSLKGTGAPHEQYF.

This clonotype showed up just a few times. J is TRBJ1-5 and V is TRBV7-2; D is perhaps TRBD1 (5 bases). The CDR3 extends over 15 amino acids. Germline CDR1 SGHTA, CDR2 FQGNSA. V lost 2 bases and J 4 bases, leaving 12 bases between the germline ends. CDR3 bases: TGTGCCAGCAGCTTATATGGGGACGGGAATCAGCCCCAGCATTTT. Amino acid sequence: CASSLYGDGNQPQHF.

This clonotype was detected ten times or more. The rearrangement joins TRBV29-1 to TRBJ2-1; unclear D gene. CDR1 is SQVTM and CDR2 is ANQGSEA in the germline V gene. V was cut by 4 bases and J by 0 bases, with 7 bases left in between. The CDR3 spans 13 residues. Here the CDR3 reads CSVVTDSYNEQFF. The CDR3 DNA follows: TGCAGCGTTGTTACCGACTCCTACAATGAGCAGTTCTTC.

The chain joins TRBV28 to TRBJ2-7; 7 bases align to TRBD1. With V trimmed by 4 bases and J by 6 bases, 3 bases remained unmatched. Germline values: CDR1 MDHEN, CDR2 SYDVKM. The CDR3 runs 12 residues. This chain's CDR3 is CASSSTGFEQYF. As DNA, the CDR3 is TGTGCCAGCAGTTCGACAGGGTTCGAGCAGTACTTC.

This clonotype was observed a few times. The rearrangement links TRBV6-5 to TRBJ2-5; D possibly corresponds to TRBD1 (6 bases). The CDR3 length is 15 residues. CDR1 is MNHEY, CDR2 SVGAGI, per germline. Trimming stripped 0 bases from V and 4 bases from J, with 12 bases between. CDR3 sequence (DNA): TGTGCCAGCAGTTACTCGATAGGGGGTAGAGAGACCCAGTACTTC. It specifies CASSYSIGGRETQYF.

This rearrangement joins TRBV27 to TRBJ2-7; 8 positions match TRBD2. V lost 3 bases to trimming and J lost 2 bases; unmatched junction nucleotides: 3. This CDR3 comprises 14 residues. Germline CDR1 MNHEY, CDR2 SMNVEV (reference sequence). The CDR3 here is CASSFAGGPYEQYF. The CDR3 DNA reads TGTGCCAGCAGTTTCGCGGGGGGACCCTACGAGCAGTACTTC.

This chain connects TRBV12-3 or TRBV12-4 to TRBJ2-7; TRBD1 might be the D (6 bases). V lost 8 bases and J 2 bases, leaving 22 bases between the germline ends. CDR3 size: 16 residues. The chain's CDR3 is CASHDRTKKITYEQYF. The CDR3 region has the DNA TGTGCCAGCCATGACAGGACGAAGAAGATTACCTACGAGCAGTACTTC.

There are a few counts of this clonotype. J is TRBJ2-3 and V is TRBV7-9; D gene unclear. From germline, CDR1 is SEHNR and CDR2 FQNEAQ (reference sequence). Deletions cut 10 bases from V and 6 bases from J, with 8 bases between. The CDR3 spans 10 residues. The CDR3 DNA follows: TGTGCCACCCCGGCGGATACGCAGTATTTT. Protein product: CATPADTQYF. Using reference TRBV7-9 and TRBJ2-3 for the parts outside the CDR3, the full variable domain is DTGVSQNPRHKITKRGQNVTFRCDPISEHNRLYWYRQTLGQGPEFLTYFQNEAQLEKSRLLSDRFSAERPKGSFSTLEIQRTEQGDSAMYLCATPADTQYFGPGTRLTVL.

The V call is TRBV28, the J call TRBJ2-3; TRBD1 might be the D (8 bases). CDR1 and CDR2 from the germline V gene are MDHEN and SYDVKM. This CDR3 spans 15 amino acids. Between the trimmed V and J ends, which lost 3 bases and 8 bases, there was a span of 18 bases. The chain's CDR3 is CASSFLLTGGGTQYF. For the CDR3, the DNA is TGTGCCAGCAGTTTTCTCCTTACAGGGGGGGGTACGCAGTATTTT.

The rearrangement joins TRBV7-3 to TRBJ2-3; D unresolved. Trimming pared 2 bases from V and 0 bases from J, leaving 12 bases between. The CDR3 is made up of 16 amino acids. CDR1 and CDR2 from the germline V gene are SGHTA and FQGTGA. CDR3 in amino acids: CASSLYGRSSTDTQYF. DNA of the CDR3: TGTGCCAGCAGCTTATATGGCAGATCTAGCACAGATACGCAGTATTTT.

Remarks on this clonotype: This could be a read error, since a much larger clone is one nucleotide away. V gene TRBV7-2 combines with J gene TRBJ1-6; D unclear. This CDR3 region has 14 residues. Trimming cost V 5 bases and J 7 bases, with 12 bases left between them. Germline V lookup: CDR1 SGHTA, CDR2 FQGNSA. This chain's CDR3 is CTSSPVGRNSPLHF. CDR3 DNA: TGTACCAGCAGCCCCGTGGGTCGGAATTCACCCCTCCACTTT.

In its sample, this clonotype was seen many times. This chain uses TRBV19 with TRBJ1-6, with 7 bases lining up with TRBD1. This CDR3 is built from 15 residues. CDR1 is LNHDA, CDR2 SQIVND, per germline (reference sequence). Trimming removed 7 bases from V and 4 bases from J; junction bases left unmatched: 7. The CDR3 loop reads CASTDQGGYNSPLHF. The CDR3 nucleotides read TGTGCCAGTACCGACCAGGGGGGGTATAATTCACCCCTCCACTTT.

Many counts were recorded for this clonotype. This chain joins TRBV12-3 or TRBV12-4 and TRBJ1-6; no clear D gene. The CDR3 loop spans 12 amino acids. Trimming took off 3 bases at V and 7 bases at J, with 4 bases between the two ends. Written as DNA, the CDR3 is TGTGCCAGCAGTTTTGAGAATTCACCCCTCCACTTT. Its translation is CASSFENSPLHF.

In its sample, this clonotype was seen a few times. The chain employs TRBV29-1 and TRBJ1-4; D unresolved. There are 13 residues in the CDR3. Trimming shortened V by 1 base and J by 6 bases, and 9 bases separated the two germline ends. Germline V lookup: CDR1 SQVTM, CDR2 ANQGSEA. The CDR3 DNA follows: TGCAGCGTTGAAGCAGTTACCGATGAAAAACTGTTTTTT. Amino acids: CSVEAVTDEKLFF.

This clonotype was detected ten times or more. The chain recombines TRBV29-1 with TRBJ1-5; 10 positions match TRBD1. With 7 bases clipped from V and 3 bases from J, the junction kept 6 bases outside the gene matches. CDR1 is SQVTM, CDR2 ANQGSEA, per germline. This CDR3 is 14 amino acids long. In DNA, the CDR3 is TGCAGCGCCCGGGACAGGGGATTCAATCAGCCCCAGCATTTT. This codes for CSARDRGFNQPQHF.

This clonotype occurred a few times. The genes are TRBV28 and TRBJ2-7, with D possibly matching TRBD2 (6 bases). Trimming took off 5 bases at V and 3 bases at J, with 8 bases between the two ends. This CDR3 has 12 residues. Germline loops: CDR1 MDHEN, CDR2 SYDVKM. CDR3 amino acids: CASSTAGYEQYF. Here the CDR3 DNA reads TGTGCCAGCAGTACAGCGGGCTACGAGCAGTACTTC.

This rearrangement joins TRBV28 to TRBJ2-1; D could derive from TRBD1 or TRBD2 (6 bases each). This CDR3 is 15 amino acids long. Germline V CDR1 and CDR2: MDHEN, SYDVKM. V lost 6 bases and J 2 bases, leaving 14 bases between the germline ends. CDR3 residues: CASSSGAGAYNEQFF. The CDR3 DNA sequence: TGTGCCAGCAGCTCGGGGGCTGGCGCCTACAATGAGCAGTTCTTC.

This clonotype was counted only a few times. The CDR3 protein is CASSRGGASPYEQYF. The CDR3 DNA sequence: TGTGCCAGCAGCCGAGGCGGAGCATCACCCTACGAGCAGTACTTC. V is TRBV3-1 and J is TRBJ2-7, with D uncertain. The ends were cut back, 4 bases at V and 2 bases at J, with 15 bases in the middle. Germline-derived CDR1 and CDR2 are LGHDT and YNNKEL (reference sequence). The CDR3 sequence is 15 residues long.